Below, 32 T cell receptor beta chains from the same sample are listed, as sequenced in a study of human T cells and chemical hapten exposure. Time point in this sample: pre-sensitization, week 0. The treatment here: therapeutic diphenylcyclopropenone sensitization with weekly scalp DPC. TCRdb reanalysed the RACE reads using MiXCR and keeps one entry per CDR3 protein. The sample carries about 120,000 distinct CDR3 sequences, about 13% recorded once. The sequencing used whole blood, collected in connection with sensitization to the hapten diphenylcyclopropenone (DPC). The receptors shown here come from a woman younger than 30 with alopecia areata. Some clones in this sample may be carry-over from other donors' samples.

The chain couples TRBV2 to TRBJ2-4; 7 nucleotides agree with TRBD2. The germline V gene has CDR1 SNHLY and CDR2 FYNNEI. The CDR3 sequence is 16 residues long. V gave up 3 bases and J gave up 2 bases; unmatched junction bases: 7. The CDR3 loop reads CASSEISSGSKNIQYF. The CDR3 DNA reads as TGTGCCAGCAGTGAGATCTCTAGCGGCTCCAAAAACATTCAGTACTTC.

This clonotype was seen a few times. The rearrangement joins TRBV14 to TRBJ2-2; D ambiguous. Trimming stripped 4 bases from V and 4 bases from J, with 7 bases between. This CDR3 is built from 13 residues. Germline CDR1 SGHDN, CDR2 FVKESK. CDR3 region: CASSPQPTGELFF. In DNA, the CDR3 is TGTGCCAGCAGCCCCCAACCCACCGGGGAGCTGTTTTTT.

This clonotype was detected ten times or more. The rearrangement links TRBV20-1 to TRBJ1-5, with D unresolved. Germline V gene lookup returns CDR1 DFQATT and CDR2 SNEGSKA (reference sequence). This CDR3 has 14 amino acids. V was pared by 0 bases and J by 1 base, with 7 bases between. Written as DNA, the CDR3 is TGCAGTGCTAGAGATCCAAACAGCAATCAGCCCCAGCATTTT. Translated, it gives CSARDPNSNQPQHF.

The J gene is TRBJ2-2, the V gene TRBV9; 7 bases line up with TRBD1. The V and J ends lost 0 bases and 0 bases, in that order; junction bases with no gene match: 5. CDR3 length: 17 residues. The germline gives CDR1 SGDLS, CDR2 YYNGEE. The CDR3 DNA follows: TGTGCCAGCAGCGTAGCTAAAGGGGGCGCGAACACCGGGGAGCTGTTTTTT. Its protein is CASSVAKGGANTGELFF.

The J gene is TRBJ2-1, the V gene TRBV7-9, with 12 bases matching TRBD2. CDR3 length: 16 amino acids. Germline loops: CDR1 SEHNR, CDR2 FQNEAQ (reference sequence). With 11 bases clipped from V and 0 bases from J, the junction kept 8 bases outside the gene matches. The CDR3 loop reads CAYGLAGSRSYNEQFF. Here the CDR3 DNA reads TGTGCCTATGGACTAGCGGGGAGCCGCTCCTACAATGAGCAGTTCTTC.

This clonotype was seen repeatedly, ten times or more. This sequence joins TRBV6-2 or TRBV6-3 and TRBJ2-3, with TRBD1 as a possible D gene (6 bases). This CDR3 is 14 amino acids long. V lost 5 bases, J lost 2 bases, and 11 bases lay in between. Germline lookup yields CDR1 MNHEY and CDR2 SVGEGT. The CDR3 nucleotides are TGTGCCAGCAGTCCCCGACAGGTCACAGATACGCAGTATTTT. Its translation: CASSPRQVTDTQYF.

The chain combines TRBV11-2 with TRBJ2-1, with TRBD1 matching over 7 bases. The CDR3 length is 13 residues. The V gene end was trimmed by 10 bases and the J gene end by 2 bases; junction bases not matched to a gene: 5. Germline V gene sequence: CDR1 SGHAT, CDR2 FQNNGV. CDR3 bases: TGTGCCACCTCGACAGGGACCTACAATGAGCAGTTCTTC. Translating gives CATSTGTYNEQFF.

As regards this clonotype: A single base separates this from a much larger clone, so it may be a read error. Here the CDR3 omits its conserved ending phenylalanine or tryptophan, so a read error is the likely source. The chain joins TRBV5-1 to TRBJ1-5; 7 nucleotides line up with TRBD1. V trimming: 2 bases; J trimming: 4 bases; junction bases outside the gene matches: 6. In germline, CDR1 is SGHRS, CDR2 YFSETQ. There are 15 residues in the CDR3. The CDR3 here is CASSFTGEGNQPQHS. CDR3 sequence (DNA): TGCGCCAGCAGCTTTACAGGGGAGGGTAATCAGCCCCAGCATTCT.

This clonotype was detected a few times. The gene calls are TRBV6-2 or TRBV6-3 and TRBJ2-5; D is unresolved. CDR1 is MNHEY, CDR2 SVGEGT, per germline. The CDR3 consists of 15 residues. The V gene lost 2 bases and the J gene lost 1 base, with 11 bases spanning the gap. The CDR3 loop reads CASSYVANFQETQYF. As DNA, the CDR3 is TGTGCCAGCAGTTACGTGGCGAACTTCCAAGAGACCCAGTACTTC.

The chain carries TRBV4-2 and TRBJ2-7; 8 bases are shared with TRBD1. The CDR3 length is 14 residues. The trim removed 4 bases at V and 6 bases at J, leaving 8 bases unmatched. In germline, CDR1 is LGHNA, CDR2 YNFKEQ. CDR3 bases: TGTGCCAGCAGCCCGATGGGGGACAGGTCCGAGCAGTACTTC. This gives the protein CASSPMGDRSEQYF.

The genes are TRBV15 and TRBJ2-1; no firm D call. Germline CDR1 and CDR2: LNHNV and YYDKDF (reference sequence). V gave up 0 bases and J gave up 9 bases, with 3 bases separating them. CDR3 size: 11 residues. The CDR3: CATSRDGEQFF. Here the CDR3 DNA reads TGTGCCACCAGCAGAGACGGTGAGCAGTTCTTC.

This clonotype has just a few counts. The DNA of the CDR3 is TGTGCCAGCAGCTGGGACTTGGCCGAGCAGTACTTC. This codes for CASSWDLAEQYF. The J gene is TRBJ2-7, the V gene TRBV7-9; the D gene is possibly TRBD2 (6 bases). This CDR3 has 12 residues. V was trimmed by 4 bases and J by 6 bases, leaving 10 bases between them. Germline V gene lookup returns CDR1 SEHNR and CDR2 FQNEAQ (reference sequence).

This clonotype occurred a few times. The chain links TRBV10-3 to TRBJ2-5; D unclear. The CDR3 extends over 12 amino acids. V was cut by 3 bases and J by 4 bases, with 6 bases left in between. Germline V gives CDR1 ENHRY, CDR2 SYGVKD. As DNA, the CDR3 is TGTGCCATCAGTGATCTCAGAGAGACCCAGTACTTC. Its protein product is CAISDLRETQYF.

This clonotype has just a few counts. CDR3 sequence reads: CASRPTTGQAFF. The CDR3 DNA reads as TGCGCCAGCAGACCCACGACAGGACAAGCTTTCTTT. The rearrangement joins TRBV10-2 to TRBJ1-1, with D maybe TRBD1 (6 bases). The CDR3 length is 12 residues. Germline V gives CDR1 WSHSY, CDR2 SAAADI. V lost 6 bases and J 9 bases, leaving 14 bases between the germline ends.

The J gene is TRBJ2-3, the V gene TRBV18; 9 bases are shared with TRBD2. This CDR3 contains 16 residues. Germline CDR1 and CDR2: KGHSH and LQKENI. V shed 1 base and J 4 bases; nucleotides not matched to a gene: 6. The CDR3 is CASSPRSGGRADTQYF. In DNA form, the CDR3 reads TGTGCCAGCTCACCACGGAGCGGGGGGCGGGCAGATACGCAGTATTTT.

This clonotype has more than one count but fewer than ten. V gene TRBV5-1 combines with J gene TRBJ2-5; D ambiguous. This CDR3 is built from 12 residues. V lost 5 bases and J lost 5, with 10 bases in between. From germline, CDR1 is SGHRS and CDR2 YFSETQ. The DNA for the CDR3 is TGCGCCAGCAGTAGATCCGAGGAGACCCAGTACTTC. It translates to CASSRSEETQYF.

On this clonotype itself: A much larger clone is a single base away; this may be a read error. This chain joins TRBV25-1 and TRBJ1-2, with TRBD1 matching over 7 bases. The CDR3 runs to 13 residues. The V segment lost 6 bases and the J segment 4 bases; nucleotides outside the gene matches: 5. CDR1 is MGHDK and CDR2 is SYGVNS in the germline V gene. The CDR3: CASRGQSTYGYTF. The CDR3 nucleotides are TGTGCCAGCAGGGGACAGTCGACCTATGGCTACACCTTC.

The chain has TRBV12-5 and TRBJ1-2; D might be TRBD1 (5 bases). The length of the CDR3 is 14 residues. The V end lost 6 bases, the J end lost 4 bases, and 15 bases lay between the germline ends. Germline V lookup: CDR1 LGHNT, CDR2 FRNRAP. Written as DNA, the CDR3 is TGTGCTAGTGGCGGACAAGGGGCCGTCTATGGCTACACCTTC. Its protein product is CASGGQGAVYGYTF. The whole variable domain, remainder taken from reference TRBV12-5 and TRBJ1-2, is DARVTQTPRHKVTEMGQEVTMRCQPILGHNTVFWYRQTMMQGLELLAYFRNRAPLDDSGMPKDRFSAEMPDATLATLKIQPSEPRDSAVYFCASGGQGAVYGYTFGSGTRLTVV.

The rearrangement links TRBV6-5 to TRBJ2-4; D remains ambiguous. The germline V and J ends were trimmed by 4 bases and 0 bases, with 13 bases remaining between them. CDR3 length equals 16 residues. CDR1 and CDR2 from the germline V gene are MNHEY and SVGAGI. The CDR3 here is CASSSTSKIAKNIQYF. CDR3 nucleotide sequence: TGTGCCAGCAGTTCGACTTCCAAGATAGCCAAAAACATTCAGTACTTC.

The chain couples TRBV7-6 to TRBJ2-2; a possible D gene is TRBD1 (5 bases). V gave up 5 bases and J gave up 0 bases, with 19 bases separating them. The CDR3 loop spans 18 amino acids. The germline V gene encodes CDR1 SGHVS and CDR2 FNYEAQ. CDR3 sequence (DNA): TGTGCCAGCAGCCCCAAAACCCCGGACACTGCGAACACCGGGGAGCTGTTTTTT. It encodes CASSPKTPDTANTGELFF.

The sample holds a few counts of this clonotype. This chain joins TRBV18 and TRBJ1-3, with D possibly matching TRBD1 (6 bases). The CDR3 is 13 amino acids. The germline CDR1 and CDR2 sequences are KGHSH and LQKENI. The V and J ends lost 2 bases and 8 bases respectively, with 10 bases between them. CDR3 sequence reads: CASSPTGLDTIYF. CDR3 coding DNA: TGTGCCAGCTCACCAACAGGGCTGGACACCATATATTTT.

This clonotype occurred a few times. The rearrangement links TRBV12-3 or TRBV12-4 to TRBJ1-5, with D perhaps matching TRBD1 (5 bases). With 5 bases removed from V and 4 bases from J, the gap between germline ends came to 12 bases. There are 14 residues in the CDR3. The CDR3 reads CASSTQGGNQPQHF. The CDR3 DNA reads TGTGCCAGCAGTACTCAGGGTGGAAATCAGCCCCAGCATTTT.

V gene TRBV7-9 combines with J gene TRBJ2-6; 9 bases are a match to TRBD1. CDR1 and CDR2 (germline): SEHNR, FQNEAQ (reference sequence). This CDR3 spans 17 amino acids. With V trimmed by 3 bases and J by 0 bases, 3 bases remained unmatched. The DNA for the CDR3 is TGTGCCAGCAGCTTCGTGACAGGGGGCTCTGGGGCCAACGTCCTGACTTTC. Its translation: CASSFVTGGSGANVLTF. Filled out from reference TRBV7-9 and TRBJ2-6, the complete variable domain reads DTGVSQNPRHKITKRGQNVTFRCDPISEHNRLYWYRQTLGQGPEFLTYFQNEAQLEKSRLLSDRFSAERPKGSFSTLEIQRTEQGDSAMYLCASSFVTGGSGANVLTFGAGSRLTVL.

This clonotype was seen repeatedly, ten times or more. The chain has TRBV29-1 and TRBJ1-1, with D tentatively TRBD1 (5 bases). The CDR3 totals 11 residues. V dropped 4 bases and J dropped 5 bases, with 8 bases sitting between them. CDR1 is SQVTM, CDR2 ANQGSEA, per germline. Here the CDR3 DNA reads TGCAGCGTTGGCGGGGGTACTGAAGCTTTCTTT. Encoded protein: CSVGGGTEAFF. Full variable domain (missing parts from reference TRBV29-1 and TRBJ1-1): SAVISQKPSRDICQRGTSLTIQCQVDSQVTMMFWYRQQPGQSLTLIATANQGSEATYESGFVIDKFPISRPNLTFSTLTVSNMSPEDSSIYLCSVGGGTEAFFGQGTRLTVV.

This clonotype was observed a few times. This chain joins TRBV11-2 and TRBJ2-2; 7 nucleotides agree with TRBD1. The CDR3 is made up of 16 amino acids. V lost 5 bases, J lost 0 bases, and 6 bases stayed unmatched. The V gene's germline CDR1 is SGHAT and CDR2 FQNNGV. CDR3 DNA: TGTGCCAGCAGCCTCTCGGGGACAGCGAACACCGGGGAGCTGTTTTTT. It specifies CASSLSGTANTGELFF.

This clonotype was detected only a few times. The J gene is TRBJ2-7, the V gene TRBV20-1; D uncertain. The germline V and J ends were trimmed by 1 base and 9 bases, with 7 bases remaining between them. Per the germline V gene, CDR1 is DFQATT and CDR2 is SNEGSKA (reference sequence). The CDR3 covers 10 residues. In DNA, the CDR3 is TGCAGTGCTAGAGGGTCTGGGCAGTACTTC. Encoded protein: CSARGSGQYF.

This sequence joins TRBV7-2 and TRBJ2-7; D is unclear. This CDR3 spans 13 amino acids. The ends were cut back, 6 bases at V and 6 bases at J, with 15 bases in the middle. Per germline, CDR1 SGHTA and CDR2 FQGNSA. The CDR3 loop reads CASSIGKGFEQYF. DNA for the CDR3: TGTGCCAGCAGTATAGGGAAGGGCTTCGAGCAGTACTTC.

The gene calls are TRBV6-5 and TRBJ1-1, with unresolved D. Germline V gene lookup returns CDR1 MNHEY and CDR2 SVGAGI. Trimming stripped 2 bases from V and 0 bases from J, with 13 bases between. This CDR3 is 16 amino acids long. The chain's CDR3 is CASSYGFLRVNTEAFF. CDR3 DNA: TGTGCCAGCAGTTACGGCTTCCTTAGGGTGAACACTGAAGCTTTCTTT.

This clonotype has a count of ten or more. The chain joins TRBV7-2 to TRBJ1-6, with TRBD1 as a possible D gene (5 bases). Germline V CDR1 and CDR2: SGHTA, FQGNSA. Trimming stripped 1 base from V and 9 bases from J, with 10 bases between. This CDR3 has 14 amino acids. The CDR3 DNA reads as TGTGCCAGCAGCTTAGTAGGGGCTGGTTCACCCCTCCACTTT. This codes for CASSLVGAGSPLHF.

The chain has TRBV25-1 and TRBJ2-5; TRBD1 agrees at 7 bases. Trimming took 6 bases from V and 5 from J; bases not matched to a gene: 6. The CDR3 has 13 amino acids. Germline CDR1 and CDR2: MGHDK and SYGVNS. CDR3 protein: CASRSRGYETQYF. The CDR3 DNA reads as TGTGCCAGCAGAAGCAGGGGGTACGAGACCCAGTACTTC.

This chain connects TRBV7-2 to TRBJ2-5, with 8 bases that match TRBD1. Trimming took 7 bases from V and 5 from J; bases not matched to a gene: 9. The CDR3 runs 14 residues. From germline, CDR1 is SGHTA and CDR2 FQGNSA. The CDR3 region has the DNA TGTGCCAGCACCCTTCGGACAGGGCGGGAGACCCAGTACTTC. Translating gives CASTLRTGRETQYF.

The gene calls are TRBV20-1 and TRBJ1-2, with TRBD1 matching over 7 bases. The germline CDR1 and CDR2 sequences are DFQATT and SNEGSKA (reference sequence). This CDR3 has 13 amino acids. J gave up 4 bases and V 5 bases, and 7 bases lay outside the gene matches. Here the CDR3 DNA reads TGCAGTGCTCGTACAGGGGCCCGCTATGGCTACACCTTC. It is translated as CSARTGARYGYTF.